This TCR beta chain was captured by sequencing in a study of T-cell reconstitution after alpha-beta-depleted transplantation in children. Germline lookup yields CDR1 SGHDN and CDR2 FVKESK. The trim removed 1 base at V and 3 bases at J, leaving 4 bases unmatched. The CDR3 extends over 16 amino acids. Study-wide results and caveats: Newly produced T cells mostly provided counts and TCRbeta diversity after one year, as hyperexpanded clones declined. Expanded clones from the graft, numbering several hundred, reportedly supplied alpha-beta T cells about two months after transplant. Surviving recipient T cells and thymic progenitors underlay high day-60 TCRbeta diversity in some patients.

During its preparation, the TCRbeta library received unique molecular identifiers. Each CDR3 protein is one row after TCRdb ran MiXCR on the PCR reads. The sample has fewer than 700,000 distinct CDR3 sequences; approximately 13% are singletons. This clonotype appeared a few times. The antigen is unknown. The TCR was taken from a male patient aged 10 to 17 who had a stem cell transplant for acute myeloid leukemia, so the T cells may come from the graft donor. The sequencing used PBMCs, mostly from graft donor cells, collected 360 days after TCRalphabeta/CD19-depleted stem cell transplant. V is TRBV14 and J is TRBJ2-1; 9 bases fit TRBD2. DNA for the CDR3: TGTGCCAGCAGCCAAGCCGGGACTAGCCTCTACAATGAGCAGTTCTTC. It is translated as CASSQAGTSLYNEQFF.